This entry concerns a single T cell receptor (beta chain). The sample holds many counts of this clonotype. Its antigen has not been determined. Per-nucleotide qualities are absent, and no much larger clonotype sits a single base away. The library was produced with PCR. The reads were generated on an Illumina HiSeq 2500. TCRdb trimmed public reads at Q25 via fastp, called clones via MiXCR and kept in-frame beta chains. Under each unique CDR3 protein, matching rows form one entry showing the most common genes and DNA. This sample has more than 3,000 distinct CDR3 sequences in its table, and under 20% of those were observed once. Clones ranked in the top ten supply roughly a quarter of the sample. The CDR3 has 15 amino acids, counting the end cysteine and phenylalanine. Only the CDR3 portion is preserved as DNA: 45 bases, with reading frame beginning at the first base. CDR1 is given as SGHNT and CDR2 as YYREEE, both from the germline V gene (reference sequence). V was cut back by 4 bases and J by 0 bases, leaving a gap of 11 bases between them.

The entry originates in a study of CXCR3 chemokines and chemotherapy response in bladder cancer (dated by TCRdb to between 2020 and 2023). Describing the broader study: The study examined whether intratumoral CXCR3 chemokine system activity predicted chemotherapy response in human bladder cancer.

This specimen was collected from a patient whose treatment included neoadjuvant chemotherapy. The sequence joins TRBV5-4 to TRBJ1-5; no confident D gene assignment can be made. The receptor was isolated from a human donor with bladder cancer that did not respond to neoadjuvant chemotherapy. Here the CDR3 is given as CASSLDGNSNQPQHF. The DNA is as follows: TGTGCCAGCAGCCTGGACGGGAATAGCAATCAGCCCCAGCATTTT. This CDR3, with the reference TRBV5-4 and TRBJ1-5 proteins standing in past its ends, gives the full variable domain ETGVTQSPTHLIKTRGQQVTLRCSSQSGHNTVSWYQQALGQGPQFIFQYYREEENGRGNFPPRFSGLQFPNYSSELNVNALELDDSALYLCASSLDGNSNQPQHFGDGTRLSIL.